This T cell receptor beta chain was profiled in a study of neurological immune-mediated disorders (dated by TCRdb to about 2019). For the study in its entirety: The study compared peripheral blood TCR-beta repertoires of HTLV-I-associated myelopathy (HAM/TSP) patients, multiple sclerosis patients and healthy controls using UMI-based sequencing. The roughly 100 TCR-beta libraries included longitudinal samples, technical triplicates and paired sorted CD4+ and CD8+ T-cell subsets alongside PBMC samples. The cohort included some 70 subjects: roughly 15 with HAM/TSP, around 34 with multiple sclerosis, and about 20 healthy controls.

Healthy controls were blood bank volunteers in Maryland, USA. For the unsorted PBMC libraries, 2 million PBMCs were stored in RNAlater at -80 degrees C until RNA extraction and were used to generate the libraries. PBMCs were separated from peripheral blood using Ficoll-Hypaque density gradient centrifugation and then cryopreserved in liquid nitrogen. This clonotype was recorded many times. Its antigen remains undetermined. Within one base of it there is no much larger clone, and no base qualities were kept. cDNA synthesis used template-switch 5'RACE with a primer carrying a 10-nucleotide random unique molecular identifier tagging each TCR transcript. Over 180 million TCR-beta sequences, covering 15-18 subjects, were produced in each sequencing run. The RNeasy kit was used for extraction of total RNA. TCR-beta VDJ regions were amplified with primers for the TCR constant region and the 5'RACE anchor, using the KAPA Real-time Library Amplification kit. A first PCR added sample indexes and Illumina adaptors, after which a second PCR increased the library yield. After purification with Ampure beads, the TCR product of roughly 650 bp was size-selected on a 2% E-gel SizeSelection system. Library quality was checked on a Bioanalyzer, concentration was measured with Qubit, and libraries were quantified with the Kapa Library Quantification kit before pooling. Libraries were sequenced paired-end 2 x 150 bp on an Illumina HiSeq 2500. To increase sequence diversity, roughly 24-31% phiX was spiked into each library pool. The authors processed their data as follows. Quality-filtered reads were processed with the UMI-based MiGEC pipeline, which removed over 75% of raw TCR sequences during error correction. VDJ genes were aligned to IMGT germline references, and clonotypes were defined by unique CDR3 amino acid sequence plus V-J genes. Clonal expansion, Shannon diversity, and CDR3 relatedness (CalcPairwiseDistances, ClusterSamples) were evaluated with VDJtools, and phylogenetic trees were built with CLCbio workbench. Expanded clones were defined as having at least 8 unique UMIs, based on coefficient-of-variation modelling across technical triplicates. The public reads were run again by TCRdb, first through fastp at Q25 and then through MiXCR, and only productive beta chains were kept. Duplicate CDR3 protein sequences are folded into a single record with the most common DNA and genes. What appears here as the V and J calls and clone size reflects TCRdb's work, not the paper's. The sample records approximately 31,000 distinct CDR3 sequences, 4% to 5.5% of which are singletons. The ten largest clones capture roughly 23% of the sample.

The CDR3 starts with the cysteine, ends with the phenylalanine, and has 15 residues. The kept DNA is CDR3 alone, 45 bases in frame from the first base. CDR1 and CDR2, per the germline V gene (reference sequence), are DFQATT and SNEGSKA. V is reduced by 0 bases and J by 7 bases, leaving a spacing of 16 bases between them. What the authors observed across the whole study: TCR clonal expansion was greatest in HAM/TSP patients and smallest in MS patients, who ranked below even healthy controls. Across subjects, expanded clones never shared an identical CDR3 amino acid sequence, which suggests that the TCR-beta repertoires in every group were private.

Sequencing input: PBMCs. The origin of this receptor is a man aged 18 to 29 in good health. Rearrangement joined TRBV20-1 to TRBJ2-1; the D gene is perhaps TRBD2, from 5 matching bases. The CDR3 protein: CSARDGRGNGNEQFF. The bases read TGCAGTGCTAGAGATGGACGGGGTAATGGGAATGAGCAGTTCTTC.